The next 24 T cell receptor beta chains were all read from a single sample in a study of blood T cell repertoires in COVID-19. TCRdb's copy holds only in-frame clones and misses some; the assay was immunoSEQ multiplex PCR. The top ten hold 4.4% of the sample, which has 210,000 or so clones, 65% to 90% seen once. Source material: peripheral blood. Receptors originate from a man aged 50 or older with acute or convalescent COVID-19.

The CDR3 loop reads CATRRTGDYTGELFF. CDR3 coding DNA: TGTGCCACGCGGCGTACGGGGGACTACACCGGGGAGCTGTTTTTT. The rearrangement uses TRBV6-5 and TRBJ2-2; D possibly corresponds to TRBD2 (6 bases). The CDR3 consists of 15 residues. Germline assignment: CDR1 MNHEY and CDR2 SVGAGI. The V and J ends lost 10 bases and 3 bases respectively, with 18 bases between them.

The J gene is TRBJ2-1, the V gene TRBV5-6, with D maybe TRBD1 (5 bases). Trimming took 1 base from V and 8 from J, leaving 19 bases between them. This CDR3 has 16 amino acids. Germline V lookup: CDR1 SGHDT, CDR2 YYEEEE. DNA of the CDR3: TGTGCCAGCAGCTTGATGGTTCGGACAACTGGGGATGAGCAGTTCTTC. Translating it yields CASSLMVRTTGDEQFF.

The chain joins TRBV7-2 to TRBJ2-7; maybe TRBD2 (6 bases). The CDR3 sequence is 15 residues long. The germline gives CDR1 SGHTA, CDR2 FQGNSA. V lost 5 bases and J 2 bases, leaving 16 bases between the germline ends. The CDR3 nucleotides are TGTGCCAGCAGCCGGGGGTGGGACCCAACCTACGAGCAGTACTTC. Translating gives CASSRGWDPTYEQYF. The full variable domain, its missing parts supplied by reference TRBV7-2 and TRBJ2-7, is GAGVSQSPSNKVTEKGKDVELRCDPISGHTALYWYRQSLGQGLEFLIYFQGNSAPDKSGLPSDRFSAERTGGSVSTLTIQRTQQEDSAVYLCASSRGWDPTYEQYFGPGTRLTVT.

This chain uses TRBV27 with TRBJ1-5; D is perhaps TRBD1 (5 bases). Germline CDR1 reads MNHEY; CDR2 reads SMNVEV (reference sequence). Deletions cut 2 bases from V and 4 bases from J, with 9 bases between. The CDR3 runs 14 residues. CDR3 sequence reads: CASSLIRGNQPQHF. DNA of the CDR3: TGTGCCAGCAGTTTAATTAGGGGAAATCAGCCCCAGCATTTT.

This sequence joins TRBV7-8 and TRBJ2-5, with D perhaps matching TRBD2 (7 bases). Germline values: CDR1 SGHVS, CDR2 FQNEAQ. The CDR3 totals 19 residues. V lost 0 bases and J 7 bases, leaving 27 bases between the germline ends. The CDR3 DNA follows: TGTGCCAGCAGCTTAGCGGGCCAGGCTTTCCCCGGGGGGCGAGGGACCCAGTACTTC. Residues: CASSLAGQAFPGGRGTQYF.

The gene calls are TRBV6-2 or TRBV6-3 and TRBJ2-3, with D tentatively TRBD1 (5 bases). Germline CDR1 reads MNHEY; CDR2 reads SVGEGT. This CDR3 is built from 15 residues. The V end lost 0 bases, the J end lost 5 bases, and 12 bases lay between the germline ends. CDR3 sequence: CASSYSPAGLDTQYF. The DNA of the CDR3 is TGTGCCAGCAGTTACTCGCCTGCAGGGTTAGATACGCAGTATTTT.

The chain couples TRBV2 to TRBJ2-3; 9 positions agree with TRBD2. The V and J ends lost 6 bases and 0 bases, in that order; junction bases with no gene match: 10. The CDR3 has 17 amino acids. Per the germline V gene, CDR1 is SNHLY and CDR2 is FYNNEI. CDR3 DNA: TGTGCCAGCAGCACAGGTAGCGGGGGCCTTAGCACAGATACGCAGTATTTT. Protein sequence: CASSTGSGGLSTDTQYF.

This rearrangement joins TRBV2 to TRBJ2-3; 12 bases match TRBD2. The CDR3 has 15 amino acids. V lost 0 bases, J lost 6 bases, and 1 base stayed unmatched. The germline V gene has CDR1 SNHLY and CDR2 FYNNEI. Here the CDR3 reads CASSEATSGGDTQYF. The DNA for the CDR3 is TGTGCCAGCAGTGAAGCCACTAGCGGGGGGGATACGCAGTATTTT. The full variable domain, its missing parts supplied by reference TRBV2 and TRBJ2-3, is EPEVTQTPSHQVTQMGQEVILRCVPISNHLYFYWYRQILGQKVEFLVSFYNNEISEKSEIFDDQFSVERPDGSNFTLKIRSTKLEDSAMYFCASSEATSGGDTQYFGPGTRLTVL.

CDR3 nucleotides: TGTGCCAGCGGAGACAGGGGGCTTAGCAATCAGCCCCAGCATTTT. It specifies CASGDRGLSNQPQHF. This chain connects TRBV6-6 to TRBJ1-5; 10 bases line up with TRBD1. The CDR3 spans 15 residues. In germline, CDR1 is MNHNY, CDR2 SVGAGI (reference sequence). Germline trimming cut 8 bases from V and 0 bases from J; bases unmatched to any gene: 4.

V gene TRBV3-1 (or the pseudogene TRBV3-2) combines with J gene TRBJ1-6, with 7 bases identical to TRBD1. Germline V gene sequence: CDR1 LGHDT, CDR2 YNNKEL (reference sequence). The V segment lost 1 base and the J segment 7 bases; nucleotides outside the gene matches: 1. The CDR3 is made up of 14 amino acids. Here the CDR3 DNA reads TGTGCCAGCAGCCAAGTGGGACAGAATTCACCCCTCCACTTT. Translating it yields CASSQVGQNSPLHF.

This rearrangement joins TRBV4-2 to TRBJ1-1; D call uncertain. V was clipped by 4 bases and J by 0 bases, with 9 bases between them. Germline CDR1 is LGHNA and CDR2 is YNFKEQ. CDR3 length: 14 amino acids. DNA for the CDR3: TGTGCCAGCAGCCCACTAAAGATGAACACTGAAGCTTTCTTT. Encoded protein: CASSPLKMNTEAFF.

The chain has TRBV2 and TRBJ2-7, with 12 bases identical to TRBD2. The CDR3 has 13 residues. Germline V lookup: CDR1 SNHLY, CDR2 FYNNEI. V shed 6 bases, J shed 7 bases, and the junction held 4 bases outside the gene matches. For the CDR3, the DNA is TGTGCCAGCAGCCTAGCGGGGGGGAGTGAGCAGTACTTC. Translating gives CASSLAGGSEQYF.

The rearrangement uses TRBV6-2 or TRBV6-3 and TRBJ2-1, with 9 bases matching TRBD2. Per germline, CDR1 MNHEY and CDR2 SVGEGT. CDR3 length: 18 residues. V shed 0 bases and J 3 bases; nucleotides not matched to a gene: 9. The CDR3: CASSYSSTSGGLYNEQFF. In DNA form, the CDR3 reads TGTGCCAGCAGTTACTCGAGTACGAGCGGGGGGCTCTACAATGAGCAGTTCTTC.

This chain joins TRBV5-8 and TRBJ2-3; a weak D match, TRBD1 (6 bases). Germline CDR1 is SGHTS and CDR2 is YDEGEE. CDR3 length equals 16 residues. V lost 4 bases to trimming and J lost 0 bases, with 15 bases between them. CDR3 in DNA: TGTGCCAGCAGCAAAGCCGGGACAACAAGCACAGATACGCAGTATTTT. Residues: CASSKAGTTSTDTQYF.

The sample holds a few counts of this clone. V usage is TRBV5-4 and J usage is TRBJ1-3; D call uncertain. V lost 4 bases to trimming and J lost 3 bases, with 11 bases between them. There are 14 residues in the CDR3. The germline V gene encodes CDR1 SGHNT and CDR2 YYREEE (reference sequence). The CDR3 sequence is CASSPDINGNTIYF. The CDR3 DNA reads TGTGCCAGCAGCCCTGACATAAATGGAAACACCATATATTTT.

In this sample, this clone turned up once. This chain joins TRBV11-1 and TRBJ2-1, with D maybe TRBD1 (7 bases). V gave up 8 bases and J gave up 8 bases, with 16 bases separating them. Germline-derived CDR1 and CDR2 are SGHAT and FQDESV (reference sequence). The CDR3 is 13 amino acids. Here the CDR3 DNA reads TGTGCCAGCGGAACAGGGGAGGAGTATGAGCAGTTCTTC. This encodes CASGTGEEYEQFF. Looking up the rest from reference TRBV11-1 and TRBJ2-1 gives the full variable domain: EAEVAQSPRYKITEKSQAVAFWCDPISGHATLYWYRQILGQGPELLVQFQDESVVDDSQLPKDRFSAERLKGVDSTLKIQPAELGDSAMYLCASGTGEEYEQFFGPGTRLTVL.

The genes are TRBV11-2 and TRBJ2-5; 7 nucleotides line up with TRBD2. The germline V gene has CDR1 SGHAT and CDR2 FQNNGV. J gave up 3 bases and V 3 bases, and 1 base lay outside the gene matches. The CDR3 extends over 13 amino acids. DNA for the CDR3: TGTGCCAGCAGCTTCGCGGGGGAAGAGACCCAGTACTTC. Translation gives CASSFAGEETQYF.

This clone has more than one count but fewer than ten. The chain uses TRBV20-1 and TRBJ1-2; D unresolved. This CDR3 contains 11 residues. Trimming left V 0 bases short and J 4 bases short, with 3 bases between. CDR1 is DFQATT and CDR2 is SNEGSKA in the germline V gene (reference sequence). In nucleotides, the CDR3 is TGCAGTGCTAGAGACAGCTATGGCTACACCTTC. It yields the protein CSARDSYGYTF.

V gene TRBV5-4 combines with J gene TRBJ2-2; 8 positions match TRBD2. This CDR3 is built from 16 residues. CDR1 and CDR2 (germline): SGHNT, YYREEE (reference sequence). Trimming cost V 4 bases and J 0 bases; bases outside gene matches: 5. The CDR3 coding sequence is TGTGCCAGCAGCACATTACTAGCGGCGAACACCGGGGAGCTGTTTTTT. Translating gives CASSTLLAANTGELFF.

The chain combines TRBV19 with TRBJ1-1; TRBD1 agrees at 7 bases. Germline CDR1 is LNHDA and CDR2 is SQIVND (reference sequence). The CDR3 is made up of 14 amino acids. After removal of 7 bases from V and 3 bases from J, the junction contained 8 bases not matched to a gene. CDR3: CASTPGDRDTEAFF. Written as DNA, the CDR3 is TGTGCCAGTACCCCCGGAGACAGGGACACTGAAGCTTTCTTT.

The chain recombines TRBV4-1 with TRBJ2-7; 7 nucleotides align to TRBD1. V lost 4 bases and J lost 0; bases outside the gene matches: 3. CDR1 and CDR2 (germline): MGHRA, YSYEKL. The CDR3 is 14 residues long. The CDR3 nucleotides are TGCGCCAGCAGCCTGGCAGGGGGCTCCTACGAGCAGTACTTC. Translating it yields CASSLAGGSYEQYF.

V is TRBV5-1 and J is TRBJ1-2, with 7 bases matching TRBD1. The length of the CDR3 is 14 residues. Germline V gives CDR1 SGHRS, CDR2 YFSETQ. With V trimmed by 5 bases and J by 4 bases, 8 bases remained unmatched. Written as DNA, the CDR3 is TGCGCCAGCAGACTTTCCGGGACAGTCTATGGCTACACCTTC. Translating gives CASRLSGTVYGYTF.

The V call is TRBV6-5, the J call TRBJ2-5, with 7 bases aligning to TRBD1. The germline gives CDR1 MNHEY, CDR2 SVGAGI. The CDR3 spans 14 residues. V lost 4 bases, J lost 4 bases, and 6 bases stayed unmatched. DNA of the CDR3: TGTGCCAGCAGTTCGCACAGGGGTGGAGAGACCCAGTACTTC. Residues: CASSSHRGGETQYF.

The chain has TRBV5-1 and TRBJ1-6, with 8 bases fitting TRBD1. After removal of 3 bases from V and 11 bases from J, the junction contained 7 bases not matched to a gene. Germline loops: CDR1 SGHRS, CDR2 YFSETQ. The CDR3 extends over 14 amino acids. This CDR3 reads CASSSGQGATPLHF. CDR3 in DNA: TGCGCCAGCAGCTCCGGACAGGGTGCGACACCCCTCCACTTT.